The rows below give T cell receptor beta chains drawn from one sample of a study of shared clonotypes between healthy human individuals. Clones were sequenced by immunoSEQ multiplex PCR, and TCRdb holds only the in-frame ones, with some missing. The table records about 2 million clones, roughly 94% of them present only once. Material: naive CD4+ T cells sorted from blood. These TCRs come from a man younger than 35 in good health. Each CDR3 is given with its conserved first and last residue. D genes are given only for firm matches.

TRBD1 TRBJ1-5 TRBV4-1 TGCGCCAGCAGCCAAGAAGAAGCCAGGGGGCGACAGCCCCAGCATTTT CASSQEEARGRQPQHF
TRBD1 TRBJ1-6 TRBV4-3 TGCGCCAGCGCCGTTGGACAGGGCTATAATTCACCCCTCCACTTT CASAVGQGYNSPLHF
- TRBJ2-2 TRBV5-4 TGCGCCAGCAGCCCTCGCCGGCAGAACACCGGGGAGCTGTTTTTT CASSPRRQNTGELFF
- TRBJ2-7 TRBV6-5 TGTGCCAGCAGTCAAGCCGACGAGCAGTACTTC CASSQADEQYF
- TRBJ2-5 TRBV5-1 TGCGCCAGCAGCTTGCCGCTGGGGGAGACCCAGTACTTC CASSLPLGETQYF
TRBD2 TRBJ2-7 TRBV7-8 TGTGCCAGCAGCTCCCGCAGACCGGGACTAGCGGGAGACTACGAGCAGTACTTC CASSSRRPGLAGDYEQYF
- TRBJ1-1 TRBV6-1 TGTGCCAGCAGTTCTCAACGCAGGTTCACTGAAGCTTTCTTT CASSSQRRFTEAFF
- TRBJ2-1 TRBV9 TGTGCCAGCAGCGTAGAGCCCTACAATGAGCAGTTCTTC CASSVEPYNEQFF
- TRBJ2-7 TRBV6-1 TGTGCCAGCAGTGCGCAACTAGTGATTAAGTACTTC CASSAQLVIKYF
- TRBJ1-6 TRBV11-1 TGTGCCAGCAGCTTAACAGGGTTTATGAATTCACCCCTCCACTTT CASSLTGFMNSPLHF
- TRBJ2-1 TRBV2 TGTGCCAGCAGTCCCGGGTCCACTTCCTACAATGAGCAGTTCTTC CASSPGSTSYNEQFF
- TRBJ1-1 TRBV27 TGTGCCAGCAGTTTAGTCAGGGGCGGAGGGACTGAAGCTTTCTTT CASSLVRGGGTEAFF
- TRBJ2-5 TRBV27 TGTGCCAGCAGAACTCATTATGGGGAGACCCAGTACTTC CASRTHYGETQYF
- TRBJ2-7 TRBV28 TGTGCCAGCAGGAGGGCAGGGAGCGAGCAGTACTTC CASRRAGSEQYF
- TRBJ1-5 TRBV30 TGTGCCAGCAGCTTAGCCGCCGGGGGGGGGAACCAGCCCCAGCATTTT CASSLAAGGGNQPQHF
- TRBJ2-7 TRBV30 TGTGCCTGGAGTGTTGACGGGTGGGCCCCCTACGAGCAGTACTTC CAWSVDGWAPYEQYF